This T cell receptor (beta chain) was captured in a study of CD8+ T cells in alopecia areata. The CDR3 has 15 amino acids. Trimming removed 5 bases from V and 4 bases from J; junction bases left unmatched: 13. The germline CDR1 and CDR2 sequences are GTSNPN and SVGIG (reference sequence). RNA was extracted and reverse transcribed into cDNA as the sequencing template. Here immunoSEQ multiplex PCR was the method, and the copy in TCRdb shows in-frame clones only, minus some. Of hundreds of thousands of clones listed, around 62% are singletons. The rearrangement uses TRBV30 and TRBJ1-2, with 7 bases matching TRBD1. The clonotype originates from a human donor with alopecia areata. Sequencing used CD4+ T cells sorted from blood, obtained at week 0. The CDR3 here is CAWSQGGPGSYGYTF. The CDR3 region has the DNA TGTGCCTGGTCCCAGGGGGGACCCGGGAGCTATGGCTACACCTTC. Drawing the rest from reference TRBV30 and TRBJ1-2, the complete variable domain is SQTIHQWPATLVQPVGSPLSLECTVEGTSNPNLYWYRQAAGRGLQLLFYSVGIGQISSEVPQNLSASRPQDRQFILSSKKLLLSDSGFYLCAWSQGGPGSYGYTFGSGTRLTVV.